These 21 T cell receptor beta chains share one sample of origin, sequenced in a study of blood T cells in healthy people across ages. Through a sample-barcoded 5' primer and a J-beta primer mix, a second PCR was run for roughly 7 to 12 cycles. TCRdb re-derived calls from the 5' RACE reads in MiXCR, one entry per CDR3 protein. The sample carries approximately 780,000 distinct CDR3 sequences, roughly 24% recorded once. These data were likewise used in another study, on T cells of mothers and their children.

Sequenced sample: blood. These receptors were taken from a boy younger than 18 in good health.

This clonotype has more than one count but fewer than ten. This chain links TRBV20-1 with TRBJ2-7, with D possibly matching TRBD2 (6 bases). The CDR3 extends over 14 amino acids. Germline assignment: CDR1 DFQATT and CDR2 SNEGSKA (reference sequence). V lost 0 bases and J lost 0, with 9 bases in between. The CDR3 sequence is CSARDRRGSYEQYF. CDR3 sequence (DNA): TGCAGTGCTAGAGATCGGCGGGGCTCCTACGAGCAGTACTTC.

This chain links TRBV5-1 with TRBJ1-2; TRBD1 matches 7 bases. This CDR3 region has 17 residues. Germline lookup yields CDR1 SGHRS and CDR2 YFSETQ. V lost 2 bases and J lost 2; bases outside the gene matches: 12. CDR3 nucleotides: TGCGCCAGCAGCTTCTGGGACAGCTCCTCAGTAAACTATGGCTACACCTTC. This codes for CASSFWDSSSVNYGYTF.

This clonotype has more than one count but fewer than ten. CDR3 in amino acids: CASREGKITSEQYF. DNA for the CDR3: TGTGCCAGCAGGGAGGGGAAGATTACCTCCGAGCAGTACTTC. The chain uses TRBV2 and TRBJ2-5; D might be TRBD2 (6 bases). With the DNA end fitting TRBJ2-7 better, the J assignment may be wrong. Per the germline V gene, CDR1 is SNHLY and CDR2 is FYNNEI. The CDR3 runs to 14 residues.

This chain links TRBV12-3 or TRBV12-4 with TRBJ2-3; 8 nucleotides line up with TRBD2. The CDR3 spans 14 residues. J gave up 6 bases and V 6 bases, and 8 bases lay outside the gene matches. The CDR3 DNA follows: TGTGCCAGCAGAAAGGCGGGGGGCCGGGATACGCAGTATTTT. Protein sequence: CASRKAGGRDTQYF.

This clonotype turned up a few times. The CDR3 region has the DNA TGTGCCAGCAGCTTAGAGGGGGATCTCGATTCACCCCTCCACTTT. Protein: CASSLEGDLDSPLHF. The genes are TRBV7-6 and TRBJ1-6; possibly TRBD1 for D (6 bases). Trimming removed 1 base from V and 8 bases from J, with 12 bases in between. CDR1 is SGHVS, CDR2 FNYEAQ, per germline. The CDR3 extends over 15 amino acids.

The V and J genes are TRBV20-1 and TRBJ2-5, with D tentatively TRBD1 (6 bases). The J call could be wrong; TRBJ2-7 is a better fit for the DNA end. The CDR3 totals 13 residues. Germline-derived CDR1 and CDR2 are DFQATT and SNEGSKA (reference sequence). The CDR3 nucleotides read TGCAGTGCTAGAGATTCAGGGGCCTACGAGCAGTACTTC. Protein sequence: CSARDSGAYEQYF.

This clonotype was detected only a few times. This chain links TRBV20-1 with TRBJ2-7; no clear D gene. V lost 5 bases and J lost 0, with 14 bases in between. This CDR3 spans 14 amino acids. Germline CDR1 is DFQATT and CDR2 is SNEGSKA (reference sequence). CDR3 in amino acids: CSAPDVSSSYEQYF. As DNA, the CDR3 is TGCAGTGCTCCGGACGTTTCAAGCTCCTACGAGCAGTACTTC.

CDR3 sequence reads: CASSTGERPQYF. The CDR3 region has the DNA TGTGCCAGCAGCACTGGCGAGCGGCCCCAGTACTTC. V is TRBV7-2 and J is TRBJ2-5, with a tentative D call TRBD2 (5 bases). CDR1 is SGHTA and CDR2 is FQGNSA in the germline V gene. This CDR3 spans 12 amino acids. Trimming stripped 5 bases from V and 9 bases from J, with 13 bases between.

The J gene is TRBJ2-5, the V gene TRBV13; D is undetermined. V was cut by 4 bases and J by 2 bases, with 11 bases left in between. The CDR3 length is 14 residues. Germline CDR1 and CDR2: PRHDT and FYEKMQ (reference sequence). CDR3 residues: CASSSGSVQETQYF. Written as DNA, the CDR3 is TGTGCCAGCAGCTCCGGATCCGTTCAAGAGACCCAGTACTTC. Looking up the rest from reference TRBV13 and TRBJ2-5 gives the full variable domain: AAGVIQSPRHLIKEKRETATLKCYPIPRHDTVYWYQQGPGQDPQFLISFYEKMQSDKGSIPDRFSAQQFSDYHSELNMSSLELGDSALYFCASSSGSVQETQYFGPGTRLLVL.

The rearrangement uses TRBV12-5 and TRBJ1-6, with 7 bases identical to TRBD1. The ends lost 2 bases at V and 10 bases at J; junction bases unmatched: 14. In germline, CDR1 is LGHNT, CDR2 FRNRAP. There are 17 residues in the CDR3. CDR3 protein: CASGLTTGQDRRSPLHF. For the CDR3, the DNA is TGTGCTAGTGGTTTGACTACCGGACAGGATCGACGGTCACCCCTCCACTTT.

This clonotype was counted only a few times. The chain employs TRBV10-3 and TRBJ1-5; D ambiguous. Trimming pared 3 bases from V and 5 bases from J, leaving 11 bases between. Germline V gives CDR1 ENHRY, CDR2 SYGVKD. The CDR3 contains 14 residues. The CDR3 nucleotides are TGTGCCATCAGTGAAAGGGCTCCCGATCAGCCCCAGCATTTT. The encoded protein is CAISERAPDQPQHF.

This clonotype was seen a handful of times. The chain links TRBV25-1 to TRBJ2-5; possible D gene TRBD1, 6 bases. Germline CDR1 is MGHDK and CDR2 is SYGVNS. Between the trimmed V and J ends, which lost 1 base and 1 base, there was a span of 7 bases. This CDR3 is 14 amino acids long. Written as DNA, the CDR3 is TGTGCCAGCAGTGAATCGGACAGCCAAGAGACCCAGTACTTC. It is translated as CASSESDSQETQYF.

The chain links TRBV7-9 to TRBJ1-4, with 7 bases lining up with TRBD1. V lost 7 bases and J lost 3; bases outside the gene matches: 8. CDR3 length equals 15 residues. The germline gives CDR1 SEHNR, CDR2 FQNEAQ (reference sequence). CDR3 DNA: TGTGCCAGCACCCAAATGGACAGGCCTAATGAAAAACTGTTTTTT. Translation gives CASTQMDRPNEKLFF.

The chain is built from TRBV5-1 and TRBJ2-5; D is uncertain. The CDR3 runs to 15 residues. V lost 4 bases and J 3 bases, leaving 16 bases between the germline ends. CDR1 and CDR2 from the germline V gene are SGHRS and YFSETQ. The CDR3 protein is CASSPYQDPKETQYF. In DNA form, the CDR3 reads TGCGCCAGCAGCCCGTACCAGGACCCCAAAGAGACCCAGTACTTC.

J is TRBJ2-5 and V is TRBV7-7, with 12 bases matching TRBD2. Germline-derived CDR1 and CDR2 are SSHAT and FNYEAQ (reference sequence). This CDR3 comprises 16 residues. Germline trimming cut 5 bases from V and 5 bases from J; bases unmatched to any gene: 9. CDR3 nucleotides: TGTGCCAGCAGCCCTATCGGGCTAGCGGGGGGGGAGACCCAGTACTTC. Translated: CASSPIGLAGGETQYF.

Points on this clonotype: A junction boundary mismatches the germline segment, possibly from a read error. The V gene is TRBV20-1, the J gene TRBJ2-1; no firm D call. In germline, CDR1 is DFQATT, CDR2 SNEGSKA (reference sequence). There are 8 residues in the CDR3. CDR3 nucleotide sequence: TGCAGTTTTGGCCCCCATATCTTC. Its protein product is CSFGPHIF.

This clonotype has only a few counts. This sequence joins TRBV15 and TRBJ2-7, with unresolved D. V was clipped by 5 bases and J by 1 base, with 18 bases between them. The CDR3 contains 16 residues. CDR1 and CDR2 from the germline V gene are LNHNV and YYDKDF (reference sequence). In DNA form, the CDR3 reads TGTGCCACCAGCTCAACTGGTCAAGGGCGGTCCTACGAGCAGTACTTC. Translation: CATSSTGQGRSYEQYF.

This clonotype was counted between two and nine times. This chain links TRBV20-1 with TRBJ1-5; D may be TRBD1 (5 bases). CDR1 and CDR2 from the germline V gene are DFQATT and SNEGSKA (reference sequence). Trimming stripped 3 bases from V and 7 bases from J, with 19 bases between. The CDR3 runs 15 residues. CDR3 nucleotides: TGCAGTGCTAGCAAAGGTGGGGGGTTCGGCCAGCCCCAGCATTTT. This sequence encodes CSASKGGGFGQPQHF.

The J gene is TRBJ1-2, the V gene TRBV29-1, with D unresolved. The CDR3 runs 13 residues. V gave up 2 bases and J gave up 8 bases, with 15 bases separating them. Germline CDR1 and CDR2: SQVTM and ANQGSEA. The DNA of the CDR3 is TGCAGCGTTGAAAAGGGAGATGGCAGGGGCTACACCTTC. The encoded protein is CSVEKGDGRGYTF.

V and J are TRBV4-1 and TRBJ2-3; 8 positions agree with TRBD1. With V trimmed by 4 bases and J by 1 base, 7 bases remained unmatched. Germline V gives CDR1 MGHRA, CDR2 YSYEKL. The CDR3 contains 16 residues. The CDR3 here is CASSLQDRVGTDTQYF. CDR3 in DNA: TGCGCCAGCAGCCTTCAGGACAGGGTCGGCACAGATACGCAGTATTTT.

This rearrangement joins TRBV6-5 to TRBJ2-5; D perhaps matches TRBD2 (6 bases). V shed 5 bases and J shed 5 bases, with 18 bases lying between them. CDR3 length equals 15 residues. The V gene's germline CDR1 is MNHEY and CDR2 SVGAGI. The CDR3 loop is CASSQGGGTRETQYF. CDR3 coding DNA: TGTGCCAGCAGTCAGGGTGGAGGGACGAGGGAGACCCAGTACTTC.